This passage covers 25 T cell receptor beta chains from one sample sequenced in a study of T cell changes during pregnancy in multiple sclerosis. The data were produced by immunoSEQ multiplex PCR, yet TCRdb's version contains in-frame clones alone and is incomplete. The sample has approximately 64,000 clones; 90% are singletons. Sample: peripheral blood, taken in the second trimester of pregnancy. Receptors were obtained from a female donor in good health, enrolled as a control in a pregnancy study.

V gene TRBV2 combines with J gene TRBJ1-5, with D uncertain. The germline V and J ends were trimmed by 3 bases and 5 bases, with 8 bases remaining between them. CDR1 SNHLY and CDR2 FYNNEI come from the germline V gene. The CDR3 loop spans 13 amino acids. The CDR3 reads CASSDSGYQPQHF. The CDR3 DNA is TGTGCCAGCAGTGATAGTGGTTATCAGCCCCAGCATTTT.

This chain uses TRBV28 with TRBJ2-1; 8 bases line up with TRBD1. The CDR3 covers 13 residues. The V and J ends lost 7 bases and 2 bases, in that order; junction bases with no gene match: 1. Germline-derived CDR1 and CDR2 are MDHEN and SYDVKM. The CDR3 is CASTGQAYNEQFF. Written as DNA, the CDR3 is TGTGCCAGCACGGGACAGGCCTACAATGAGCAGTTCTTC.

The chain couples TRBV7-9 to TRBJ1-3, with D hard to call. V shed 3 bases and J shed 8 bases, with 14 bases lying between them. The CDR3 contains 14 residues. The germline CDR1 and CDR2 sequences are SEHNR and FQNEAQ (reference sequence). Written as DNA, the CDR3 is TGTGCCAGCAGCTTCCTCGACGGGTCCCACACCATATATTTT. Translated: CASSFLDGSHTIYF.

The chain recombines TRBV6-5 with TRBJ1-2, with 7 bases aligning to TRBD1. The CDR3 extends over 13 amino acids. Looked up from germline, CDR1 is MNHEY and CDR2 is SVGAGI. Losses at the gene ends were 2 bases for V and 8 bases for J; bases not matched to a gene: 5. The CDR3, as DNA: TGTGCCAGCAGTTACCCGGGACAGAGAGGCTACACCTTC. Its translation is CASSYPGQRGYTF.

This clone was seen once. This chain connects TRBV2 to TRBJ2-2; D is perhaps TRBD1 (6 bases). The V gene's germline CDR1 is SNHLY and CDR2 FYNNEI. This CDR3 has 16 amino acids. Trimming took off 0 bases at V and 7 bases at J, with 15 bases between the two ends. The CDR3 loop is CASSEARSGDGGELFF. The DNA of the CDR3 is TGTGCCAGCAGTGAAGCCCGGTCAGGGGACGGCGGGGAGCTGTTTTTT.

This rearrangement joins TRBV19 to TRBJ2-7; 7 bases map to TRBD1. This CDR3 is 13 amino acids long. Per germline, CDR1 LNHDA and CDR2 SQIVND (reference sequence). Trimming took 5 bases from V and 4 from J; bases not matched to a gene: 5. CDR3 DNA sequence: TGTGCCAGTAGTGCCCGACAGGGTTACGAGCAGTACTTC. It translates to CASSARQGYEQYF. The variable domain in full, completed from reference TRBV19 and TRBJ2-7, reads DGGITQSPKYLFRKEGQNVTLSCEQNLNHDAMYWYRQDPGQGLRLIYYSQIVNDFQKGDIAEGYSVSREKKESFPLTVTSAQKNPTAFYLCASSARQGYEQYFGPGTRLTVT.

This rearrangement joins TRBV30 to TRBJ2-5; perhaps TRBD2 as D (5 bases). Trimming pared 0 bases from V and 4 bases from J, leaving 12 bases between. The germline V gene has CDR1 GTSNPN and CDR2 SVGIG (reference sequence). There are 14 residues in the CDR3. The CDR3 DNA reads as TGTGCCTGGAGTGTAGGAGCGGCTACAGAGACCCAGTACTTC. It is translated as CAWSVGAATETQYF.

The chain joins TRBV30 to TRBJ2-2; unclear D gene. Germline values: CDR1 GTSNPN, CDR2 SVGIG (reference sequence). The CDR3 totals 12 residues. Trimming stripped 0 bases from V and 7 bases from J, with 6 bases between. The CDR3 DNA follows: TGTGCCTGGAGTGTAAGAGGCGGGGAGCTGTTTTTT. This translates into CAWSVRGGELFF.

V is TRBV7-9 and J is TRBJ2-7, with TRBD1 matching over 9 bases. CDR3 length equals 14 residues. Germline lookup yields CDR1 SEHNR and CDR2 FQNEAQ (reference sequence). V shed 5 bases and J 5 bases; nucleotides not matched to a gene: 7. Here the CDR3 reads CASSQEDRGDEQYF. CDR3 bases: TGTGCCAGCAGCCAAGAGGACAGGGGCGACGAGCAGTACTTC.

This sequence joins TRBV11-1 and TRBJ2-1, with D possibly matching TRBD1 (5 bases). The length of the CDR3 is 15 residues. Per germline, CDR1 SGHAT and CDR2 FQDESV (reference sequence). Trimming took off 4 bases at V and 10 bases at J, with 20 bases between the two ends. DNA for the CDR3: TGTGCCAGCAGCTCAGACCACACAGGACCGGAGGAGCAGTTCTTC. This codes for CASSSDHTGPEEQFF.

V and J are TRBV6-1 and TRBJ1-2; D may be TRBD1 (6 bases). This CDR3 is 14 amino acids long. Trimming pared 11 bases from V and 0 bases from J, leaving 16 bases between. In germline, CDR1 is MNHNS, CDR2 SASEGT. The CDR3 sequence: CASPRTDTNYGYTF. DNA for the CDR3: TGTGCCTCCCCGCGGACAGATACTAACTATGGCTACACCTTC.

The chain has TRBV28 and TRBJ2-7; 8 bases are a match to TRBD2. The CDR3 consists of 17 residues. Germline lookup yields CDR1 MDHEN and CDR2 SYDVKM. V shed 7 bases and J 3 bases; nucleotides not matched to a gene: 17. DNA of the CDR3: TGTGCCAGCACCCCCGGGACTAGGCCAACACCGAACTACGAGCAGTACTTC. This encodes CASTPGTRPTPNYEQYF.

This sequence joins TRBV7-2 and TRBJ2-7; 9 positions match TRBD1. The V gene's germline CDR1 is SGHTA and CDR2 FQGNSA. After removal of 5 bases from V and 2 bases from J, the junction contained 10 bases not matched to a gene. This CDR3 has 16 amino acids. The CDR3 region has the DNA TGTGCCAGCAGCCCGCACGGGACAGGGAACACCTACGAGCAGTACTTC. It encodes CASSPHGTGNTYEQYF.

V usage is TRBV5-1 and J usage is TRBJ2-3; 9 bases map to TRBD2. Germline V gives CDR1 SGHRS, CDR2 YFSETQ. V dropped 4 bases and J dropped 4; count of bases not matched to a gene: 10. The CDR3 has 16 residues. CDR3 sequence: CASSPLAGLYPDTQYF. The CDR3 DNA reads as TGCGCCAGCAGCCCACTAGCGGGCTTGTATCCAGATACGCAGTATTTT.

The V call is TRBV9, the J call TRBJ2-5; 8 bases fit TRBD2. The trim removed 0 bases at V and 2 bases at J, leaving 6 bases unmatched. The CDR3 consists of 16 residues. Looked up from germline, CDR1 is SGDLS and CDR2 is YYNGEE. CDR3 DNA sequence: TGTGCCAGCAGCGTAGAAATCGGGGGGGAACAAGAGACCCAGTACTTC. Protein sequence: CASSVEIGGEQETQYF.

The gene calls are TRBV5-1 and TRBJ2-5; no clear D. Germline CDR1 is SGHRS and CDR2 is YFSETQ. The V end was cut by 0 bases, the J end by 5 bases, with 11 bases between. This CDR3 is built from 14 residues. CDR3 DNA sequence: TGCGCCAGCAGCTTGGGAATAGCCGCGGAGACCCAGTACTTC. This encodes CASSLGIAAETQYF.

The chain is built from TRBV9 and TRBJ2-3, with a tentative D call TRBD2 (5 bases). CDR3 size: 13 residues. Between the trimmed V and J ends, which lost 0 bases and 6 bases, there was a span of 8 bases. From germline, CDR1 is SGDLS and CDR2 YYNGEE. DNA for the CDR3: TGTGCCAGCAGCGTAGGTTGGGAGGATACGCAGTATTTT. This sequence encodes CASSVGWEDTQYF.

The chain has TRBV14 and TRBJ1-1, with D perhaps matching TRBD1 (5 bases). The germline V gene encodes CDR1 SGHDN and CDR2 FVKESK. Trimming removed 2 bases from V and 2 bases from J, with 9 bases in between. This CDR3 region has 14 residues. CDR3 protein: CASSQLGANTEAFF. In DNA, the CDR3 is TGTGCCAGCAGCCAATTAGGGGCCAACACTGAAGCTTTCTTT.

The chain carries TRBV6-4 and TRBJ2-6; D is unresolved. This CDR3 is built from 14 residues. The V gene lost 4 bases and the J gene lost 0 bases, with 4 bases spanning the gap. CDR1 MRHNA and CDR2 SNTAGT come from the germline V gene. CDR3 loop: CASSVVSGANVLTF. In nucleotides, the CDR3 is TGTGCCAGCAGTGTAGTCTCTGGGGCCAACGTCCTGACTTTC.

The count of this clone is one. The CDR3 nucleotides are TGTGCCTGGAGTGTTAATAGGCGGCCCTCCTACGAGCAGTACTTC. This translates into CAWSVNRRPSYEQYF. This sequence joins TRBV30 and TRBJ2-7; D is unresolved. Germline loops: CDR1 GTSNPN, CDR2 SVGIG (reference sequence). V lost 0 bases and J lost 0, with 12 bases in between. The CDR3 spans 15 residues.

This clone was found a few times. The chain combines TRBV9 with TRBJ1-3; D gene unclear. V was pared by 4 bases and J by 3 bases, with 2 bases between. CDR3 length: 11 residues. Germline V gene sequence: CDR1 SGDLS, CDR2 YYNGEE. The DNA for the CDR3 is TGTGCCAGCAGCTATGGAAACACCATATATTTT. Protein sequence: CASSYGNTIYF.

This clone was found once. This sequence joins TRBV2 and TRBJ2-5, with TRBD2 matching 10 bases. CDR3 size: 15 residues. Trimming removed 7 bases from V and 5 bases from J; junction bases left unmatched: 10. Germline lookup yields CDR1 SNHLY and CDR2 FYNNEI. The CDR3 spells CASNIGTSAGETQYF. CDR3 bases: TGTGCCAGCAATATCGGGACTAGCGCCGGGGAGACCCAGTACTTC. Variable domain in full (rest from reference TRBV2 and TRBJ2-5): EPEVTQTPSHQVTQMGQEVILRCVPISNHLYFYWYRQILGQKVEFLVSFYNNEISEKSEIFDDQFSVERPDGSNFTLKIRSTKLEDSAMYFCASNIGTSAGETQYFGPGTRLLVL.

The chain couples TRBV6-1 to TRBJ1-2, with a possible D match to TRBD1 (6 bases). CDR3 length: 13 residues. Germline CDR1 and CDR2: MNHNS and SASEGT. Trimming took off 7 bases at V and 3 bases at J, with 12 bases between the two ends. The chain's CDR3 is CASNRQVHYGYTF. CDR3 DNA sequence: TGTGCCAGCAACCGACAGGTCCACTATGGCTACACCTTC.

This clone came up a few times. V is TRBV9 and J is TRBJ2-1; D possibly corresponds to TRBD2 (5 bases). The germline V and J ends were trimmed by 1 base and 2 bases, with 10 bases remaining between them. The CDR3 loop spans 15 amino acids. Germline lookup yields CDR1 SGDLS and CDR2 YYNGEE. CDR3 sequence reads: CASSVSQRTYNEQFF. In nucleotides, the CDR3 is TGTGCCAGCAGCGTATCCCAGCGGACCTACAATGAGCAGTTCTTC.

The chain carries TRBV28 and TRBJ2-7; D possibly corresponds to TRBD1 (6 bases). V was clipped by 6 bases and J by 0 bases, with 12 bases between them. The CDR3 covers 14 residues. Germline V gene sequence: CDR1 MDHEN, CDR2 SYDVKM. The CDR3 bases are TGTGCCAGCAGCCCCAGGGGAGTCTCCTACGAGCAGTACTTC. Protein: CASSPRGVSYEQYF.